These 8 T cell receptor beta chains were all obtained from the same sample, sequenced in a study of shared clonotypes between healthy human individuals. Method: immunoSEQ multiplex PCR; TCRdb's copy keeps in-frame clones and lacks some. The data hold 550,000 to 800,000 clones, with approximately 74% observed a single time. The sample was memory CD4+ T cells sorted from blood. The subset is: CD45RA-negative fraction. Source of these receptors: a woman aged 30 to 39 in good health.

This rearrangement joins TRBV28 to TRBJ2-7, with D perhaps TRBD1 or TRBD2 (5 bases each). This CDR3 spans 18 amino acids. Germline loops: CDR1 MDHEN, CDR2 SYDVKM. V was pared by 6 bases and J by 3 bases, with 27 bases between. DNA of the CDR3: TGTGCCAGCAGGGGAATGGGGCAGTCGGATTCCGGAGGCTACGAGCAGTACTTC. Translated: CASRGMGQSDSGGYEQYF.

This chain joins TRBV7-9 and TRBJ1-1; D is perhaps TRBD1 (6 bases). The V gene lost 6 bases and the J gene lost 1 base, with 9 bases spanning the gap. Germline V gene sequence: CDR1 SEHNR, CDR2 FQNEAQ (reference sequence). This CDR3 is 13 amino acids long. DNA of the CDR3: TGTGCCAGCAGGGGACAACGGAACACTGAAGCTTTCTTT. Translation: CASRGQRNTEAFF.

The chain uses TRBV2 and TRBJ1-2; 11 bases line up with TRBD1. This CDR3 contains 13 residues. The V and J ends lost 8 bases and 5 bases, in that order; junction bases with no gene match: 4. CDR1 is SNHLY, CDR2 FYNNEI, per germline. The CDR3 coding sequence is TGTGCCAGCGGGACAGGGGGTAGATATGGCTACACCTTC. Its protein is CASGTGGRYGYTF.

This clone was counted a few times. The DNA for the CDR3 is TGTGCCAGCAGTTTGCCCTCGGGCAACTATGGCTACACCTTC. Amino acid sequence: CASSLPSGNYGYTF. V and J are TRBV6-6 and TRBJ1-2; D uncertain. Trimming took off 4 bases at V and 2 bases at J, with 11 bases between the two ends. Germline V gene sequence: CDR1 MNHNY, CDR2 SVGAGI (reference sequence). The CDR3 extends over 14 amino acids.

The chain has TRBV4-1 and TRBJ1-4; the D is unclear. Per germline, CDR1 MGHRA and CDR2 YSYEKL. V was shortened by 0 bases and J by 3 bases, with 11 bases between the two germline ends. The CDR3 has 16 amino acids. The CDR3, as DNA: TGCGCCAGCAGCCAAGATGAGAGGGCAGCTAATGAAAAACTGTTTTTT. The encoded protein is CASSQDERAANEKLFF.

The rearrangement uses TRBV11-1 and TRBJ2-1; TRBD2 agrees at 12 bases. Per germline, CDR1 SGHAT and CDR2 FQDESV (reference sequence). The CDR3 length is 17 residues. The trim removed 6 bases at V and 8 bases at J, leaving 14 bases unmatched. Here the CDR3 DNA reads TGTGCCAGCAGTCACACTCTGGGACTAGCGGGTGCATATGAGCAGTTCTTC. As protein: CASSHTLGLAGAYEQFF.

The chain joins TRBV6-1 to TRBJ1-1; tentatively, D is TRBD1 (5 bases). The CDR3 contains 14 residues. Germline assignment: CDR1 MNHNS and CDR2 SASEGT. V lost 7 bases and J 0 bases, leaving 12 bases between the germline ends. CDR3 sequence: CASTPGVMNTEAFF. DNA for the CDR3: TGTGCCAGCACCCCGGGGGTGATGAACACTGAAGCTTTCTTT.

A few counts support this clone. At one end the junction does not follow the germline gene, possibly because of a read error. The chain carries TRBV6-5 and TRBJ2-7; D remains ambiguous. This CDR3 spans 16 amino acids. Germline CDR1 and CDR2: MNHEY and SVGAGI. This CDR3 reads CASSLSPSSSKAEQKF. CDR3 bases: TGTGCCAGCAGTTTAAGTCCTTCCTCCTCGAAAGCAGAACAAAAATTC.